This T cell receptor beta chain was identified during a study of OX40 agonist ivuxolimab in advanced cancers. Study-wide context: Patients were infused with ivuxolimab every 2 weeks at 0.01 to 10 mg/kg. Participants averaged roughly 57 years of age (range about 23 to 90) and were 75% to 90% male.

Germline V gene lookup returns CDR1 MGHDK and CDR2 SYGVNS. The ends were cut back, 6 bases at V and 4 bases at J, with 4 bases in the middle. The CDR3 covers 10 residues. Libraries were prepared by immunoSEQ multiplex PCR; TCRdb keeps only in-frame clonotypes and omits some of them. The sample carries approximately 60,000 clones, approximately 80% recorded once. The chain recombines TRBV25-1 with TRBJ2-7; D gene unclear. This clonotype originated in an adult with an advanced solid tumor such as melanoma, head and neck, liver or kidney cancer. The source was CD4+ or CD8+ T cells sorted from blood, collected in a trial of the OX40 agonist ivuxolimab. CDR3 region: CASRGYEQYF. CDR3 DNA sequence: TGTGCCAGCAGGGGTTACGAGCAGTACTTC.